The 31 T cell receptor beta chains in this list originate from one sample, sequenced in a study of regulatory T cells in long-lasting Graves disease (dated by TCRdb to about 2021). Libraries were built with multiplex PCR. For sequencing, an Illumina HiSeq 4000 was employed. CDR3 regions were amplified by Arm-PCR with iRepertoire HTBI primers to construct TCR beta libraries. Through fastp at Q25 and MiXCR, TCRdb rebuilt clones from the public reads, retaining in-frame beta chains. Every CDR3 protein is listed once, alongside the most common genes and DNA of its rows. In this sample the table shows 400,000 to 500,000 distinct CDR3 sequences, roughly 21% of which occur a single time. Jointly, the top ten make up over 11% of the sample. Reading the label with the study, this specimen's time point is: persistent/refractory GD, antithyroid drugs over 5 years with positive TRAb. For both TCR sequencing and RNA sequencing, RNA was extracted from PBMCs using TRIzol.

The specimen comprised peripheral blood mononuclear cells (PBMCs), sampled when the disease was refractory, from a patient treated with antithyroid drugs. The receptors derive from a female donor with Graves disease.

This chain links TRBV30 with TRBJ1-2; maybe TRBD1 (5 bases). The germline gives CDR1 GTSNPN, CDR2 SVGIG (reference sequence). The CDR3 runs to 12 residues. Deletions cut 3 bases from V and 7 bases from J, with 12 bases between. The CDR3, as DNA: TGTGCCTGGAGAGAGGTGGGGCTTGGCTACACCTTC. Its protein is CAWREVGLGYTF.

This clonotype was counted only a few times. The genes are TRBV29-1 and TRBJ2-7; 9 bases agree with TRBD2. The CDR3 extends over 17 amino acids. The junction had 10 bases not matched to a gene; V was cut back by 1 base and J by 0 bases. CDR1 is SQVTM, CDR2 ANQGSEA, per germline. CDR3 nucleotide sequence: TGCAGCGTTGAAGCTGCGGATCCGGGACTAGCCTCCTACGAGCAGTACTTC. Encoded protein: CSVEAADPGLASYEQYF.

This clonotype was seen ten or more times. Germline and junction disagree at one end, which may indicate a read error. The DNA for the CDR3 is TGTGCCACCAGTCCGGGGACAGGGCCCTACGAGCAGTACTTC. It codes for CATSPGTGPYEQYF. The chain employs TRBV27 and TRBJ2-7; TRBD1 matches 9 bases. This CDR3 is 14 amino acids long. Germline V gives CDR1 MNHEY, CDR2 SMNVEV (reference sequence).

The table lists this clonotype with many counts. The chain is built from TRBV4-1 and TRBJ2-7; D remains ambiguous. V lost 0 bases to trimming and J lost 0 bases, with 9 bases between them. Per the germline V gene, CDR1 is MGHRA and CDR2 is YSYEKL. CDR3 length: 15 residues. CDR3: CASSQDRGISYEQYF. The CDR3 coding sequence is TGCGCCAGCAGCCAAGATCGTGGGATCTCCTACGAGCAGTACTTC.

The sample holds one count of this clonotype. The rearrangement links TRBV6-1 to TRBJ2-5, with 7 bases matching TRBD2. The V segment lost 0 bases and the J segment 5 bases; nucleotides outside the gene matches: 6. This CDR3 is built from 15 residues. CDR1 is MNHNS and CDR2 is SASEGT in the germline V gene. CDR3 sequence reads: CASSEAAGVRETQYF. The CDR3 DNA reads TGTGCCAGCAGTGAAGCGGCGGGGGTCCGGGAGACCCAGTACTTC.

This clonotype was counted at least ten times. This rearrangement joins TRBV10-1 to TRBJ2-7; no firm D call. Germline loops: CDR1 WNHNN, CDR2 SYGVQD (reference sequence). Trimming shortened V by 11 bases and J by 1 base, and 9 bases separated the two germline ends. There are 11 residues in the CDR3. For the CDR3, the DNA is TGCGCCTGCCTAGGGTCCTACGAGCAGTACTTC. Translated: CACLGSYEQYF.

This chain connects TRBV19 to TRBJ1-2; 9 nucleotides line up with TRBD1. With 4 bases clipped from V and 6 bases from J, the junction kept 6 bases outside the gene matches. Germline assignment: CDR1 LNHDA and CDR2 SQIVND (reference sequence). There are 14 residues in the CDR3. This CDR3 is CASSTGTGFDGYTF. The CDR3 region has the DNA TGTGCCAGTAGTACCGGGACAGGGTTCGATGGCTACACCTTC.

A few counts support this clonotype. The CDR3 coding sequence is TGCGCCAGCAGCTTTGGAAGGGGACCTCCTGAAGCTTTCTTT. It specifies CASSFGRGPPEAFF. The chain uses TRBV5-1 and TRBJ1-1, with D possibly being TRBD1 (5 bases). CDR1 SGHRS and CDR2 YFSETQ come from the germline V gene. The CDR3 is 14 amino acids. V shed 2 bases and J shed 6 bases, with 14 bases lying between them.

The sample holds a few counts of this clonotype. The chain has TRBV29-1 and TRBJ2-7; TRBD2 matches at 11 bases. The CDR3 covers 13 residues. With 7 bases clipped from V and 7 bases from J, the junction kept 9 bases outside the gene matches. Looked up from germline, CDR1 is SQVTM and CDR2 is ANQGSEA. CDR3 sequence: CSATSGSSREQYF. Written as DNA, the CDR3 is TGCAGCGCAACTAGCGGGAGTTCGAGGGAGCAGTACTTC.

This clonotype was recorded many times. The chain links TRBV28 to TRBJ2-5; either TRBD1 or TRBD2 may fit D (6 bases each). CDR3 size: 15 residues. The V end was cut by 2 bases, the J end by 4 bases, with 14 bases between. CDR1 and CDR2 from the germline V gene are MDHEN and SYDVKM. CDR3 loop: CASSLGGAGGETQYF. Here the CDR3 DNA reads TGTGCCAGCAGTTTAGGGGGCGCCGGGGGAGAGACCCAGTACTTC. Using reference TRBV28 and TRBJ2-5 for the parts outside the CDR3, the full variable domain is DVKVTQSSRYLVKRTGEKVFLECVQDMDHENMFWYRQDPGLGLRLIYFSYDVKMKEKGDIPEGYSVSREKKERFSLILESASTNQTSMYLCASSLGGAGGETQYFGPGTRLLVL.

Many counts were recorded for this clonotype. V usage is TRBV6-1 and J usage is TRBJ1-2; D possibly corresponds to TRBD1 (5 bases). The length of the CDR3 is 13 residues. V was clipped by 6 bases and J by 2 bases, with 10 bases between them. CDR1 MNHNS and CDR2 SASEGT come from the germline V gene. CDR3: CASRWDWNYGYTF. The CDR3 nucleotides read TGTGCCAGCAGGTGGGACTGGAACTATGGCTACACCTTC.

This clonotype was seen at least ten times. The chain couples TRBV2 to TRBJ1-5; TRBD1 is a possible D gene (5 bases). Trimming stripped 8 bases from V and 3 bases from J, with 11 bases between. Per germline, CDR1 SNHLY and CDR2 FYNNEI. The CDR3 spans 13 residues. Here the CDR3 DNA reads TGTGCCAGCGGGGGGGGTGACAATCAGCCCCAGCATTTT. Protein sequence: CASGGGDNQPQHF.

This chain uses TRBV3-1 with TRBJ1-4, with 10 nucleotides matching TRBD1. The germline CDR1 and CDR2 sequences are LGHDT and YNNKEL (reference sequence). V lost 4 bases to trimming and J lost 10 bases; unmatched junction nucleotides: 9. This CDR3 region has 15 residues. The CDR3 DNA is TGTGCCAGCAGCCTTACACTCCGGACAGGGGGAAAACTGTTTTTT. Amino acids: CASSLTLRTGGKLFF. Full variable domain (missing parts from reference TRBV3-1 and TRBJ1-4): DTAVSQTPKYLVTQMGNDKSIKCEQNLGHDTMYWYKQDSKKFLKIMFSYNNKELIINETVPNRFSPKSPDKAHLNLHINSLELGDSAVYFCASSLTLRTGGKLFFGSGTQLSVL.

There are many counts of this clonotype. This rearrangement joins TRBV3-1 to TRBJ2-6; 7 bases map to TRBD2. The CDR3 has 18 amino acids. The trim removed 3 bases at V and 0 bases at J, leaving 8 bases unmatched. Germline V gene lookup returns CDR1 LGHDT and CDR2 YNNKEL (reference sequence). Here the CDR3 DNA reads TGTGCCAGCAGCCAGCACACTAGCGCTTCCTCTGGGGCCAACGTCCTGACTTTC. Its protein is CASSQHTSASSGANVLTF.

This clonotype was found a few times. V usage is TRBV7-9 and J usage is TRBJ1-1, with D possibly being TRBD1 (5 bases). The V gene's germline CDR1 is SEHNR and CDR2 FQNEAQ (reference sequence). The CDR3 runs to 13 residues. With 5 bases removed from V and 3 bases from J, the gap between germline ends came to 10 bases. CDR3 DNA: TGTGCCAGCAGCCCTCGACAGTACACTGAAGCTTTCTTT. It translates to CASSPRQYTEAFF. The entire variable domain, with the rest obtained from reference TRBV7-9 and TRBJ1-1, is as follows: DTGVSQNPRHKITKRGQNVTFRCDPISEHNRLYWYRQTLGQGPEFLTYFQNEAQLEKSRLLSDRFSAERPKGSFSTLEIQRTEQGDSAMYLCASSPRQYTEAFFGQGTRLTVV.

This clonotype was counted ten times or more. This chain joins TRBV6-5 and TRBJ1-6; tentative D call: TRBD1 (5 bases). This CDR3 is built from 15 residues. V was trimmed by 4 bases and J by 6 bases, leaving 13 bases between them. Germline assignment: CDR1 MNHEY and CDR2 SVGAGI. The CDR3 DNA is TGTGCCAGCAGTTCCATCCGGAGGGGTAATTCACCCCTCCACTTT. As protein: CASSSIRRGNSPLHF.

This clonotype was recorded many times. The genes are TRBV28 and TRBJ2-7; no clear D. The CDR3 has 13 amino acids. Trimming pared 3 bases from V and 0 bases from J, leaving 6 bases between. Germline CDR1 is MDHEN and CDR2 is SYDVKM. Written as DNA, the CDR3 is TGTGCCAGCAGTTTTAGCAACTCCTACGAGCAGTACTTC. It is translated as CASSFSNSYEQYF. The whole variable domain, remainder taken from reference TRBV28 and TRBJ2-7, is DVKVTQSSRYLVKRTGEKVFLECVQDMDHENMFWYRQDPGLGLRLIYFSYDVKMKEKGDIPEGYSVSREKKERFSLILESASTNQTSMYLCASSFSNSYEQYFGPGTRLTVT.

In its sample, this clonotype was seen many times. The chain recombines TRBV2 with TRBJ2-5; D may be TRBD1 or TRBD2 (5 bases each). The CDR3 consists of 15 residues. The V gene's germline CDR1 is SNHLY and CDR2 FYNNEI. V lost 7 bases to trimming and J lost 5 bases, with 20 bases between them. CDR3 loop: CASKMVRDEWETQYF. CDR3 nucleotide sequence: TGTGCCAGCAAGATGGTCAGGGACGAATGGGAGACCCAGTACTTC.

This clonotype was observed a few times. This chain uses TRBV7-2 with TRBJ2-2, with 10 bases aligning to TRBD2. Germline V gene data show CDR1 as SGHTA and CDR2 as FQGNSA. CDR3 length: 15 amino acids. Unmatched junction bases numbered 4, after V lost 3 bases and J lost 6 bases. The CDR3 sequence is CASSFLAGAPGELFF. The CDR3 coding sequence is TGTGCCAGCAGCTTCCTAGCGGGAGCCCCCGGGGAGCTGTTTTTT.

Details on this clonotype: At one boundary the junction diverges from the germline segment, which might be a read error. The V and J genes are TRBV24-1 and TRBJ2-2; tentatively, D is TRBD2 (5 bases). CDR3 length equals 13 residues. The germline V gene encodes CDR1 KGHDR and CDR2 SFDVKD. The CDR3 here is CAITDGNTGELLF. DNA for the CDR3: TGTGCCATAACCGACGGAAACACCGGGGAGCTGCTTTTT.

The chain joins TRBV4-2 to TRBJ1-1; 7 bases fit TRBD1. The CDR3 runs 16 residues. Per germline, CDR1 LGHNA and CDR2 YNFKEQ. V trimming: 3 bases; J trimming: 1 base; junction bases outside the gene matches: 8. CDR3 protein: CASSHVQDRPNTEAFF. CDR3 DNA: TGTGCCAGCAGCCATGTCCAGGACAGGCCGAACACTGAAGCTTTCTTT.

V is TRBV4-1 and J is TRBJ1-2, with D maybe TRBD1 (5 bases). This CDR3 region has 14 residues. Germline V gene lookup returns CDR1 MGHRA and CDR2 YSYEKL. V was pared by 3 bases and J by 6 bases, with 14 bases between. The CDR3 nucleotides are TGCGCCAGCAGCCATGGCCCACAGGTGAATGGCTACACCTTC. It codes for CASSHGPQVNGYTF.

This rearrangement joins TRBV5-1 to TRBJ2-2; 11 positions agree with TRBD1. The CDR3 has 18 amino acids. With V trimmed by 1 base and J by 3 bases, 8 bases remained unmatched. Looked up from germline, CDR1 is SGHRS and CDR2 is YFSETQ. This chain's CDR3 is CASSLRTPGQGDTGELFF. In DNA form, the CDR3 reads TGCGCCAGCAGCTTGAGAACCCCGGGACAGGGGGACACCGGGGAGCTGTTTTTT.

Ten or more counts support this clonotype. The chain links TRBV20-1 to TRBJ1-5; 8 bases fit TRBD1. The CDR3 has 14 residues. J lost 2 bases, V lost 6 bases, and 6 bases had no gene match. Germline assignment: CDR1 DFQATT and CDR2 SNEGSKA (reference sequence). CDR3 coding DNA: TGCAGTGCCAGGACAGGGCCAGGCAATCAGCCCCAGCATTTT. Translating gives CSARTGPGNQPQHF.

The rearrangement uses TRBV5-4 and TRBJ1-1; D unclear. Germline CDR1 SGHNT, CDR2 YYREEE (reference sequence). This CDR3 has 15 amino acids. Trimming took off 4 bases at V and 2 bases at J, with 15 bases between the two ends. This CDR3 reads CASSPPELSNTEAFF. CDR3 nucleotides: TGTGCCAGCAGCCCACCGGAACTCTCCAACACTGAAGCTTTCTTT.

This clonotype was counted only a few times. The chain couples TRBV20-1 to TRBJ2-7; 8 bases are shared with TRBD2. The germline V gene has CDR1 DFQATT and CDR2 SNEGSKA (reference sequence). The J segment lost 2 bases and the V segment lost 6 bases, leaving 6 bases of the junction unmatched. This CDR3 is 13 amino acids long. The CDR3 region is CSAQREKAYEQYF. The CDR3 DNA is TGCAGTGCGCAGCGGGAGAAGGCCTACGAGCAGTACTTC.

V gene TRBV2 combines with J gene TRBJ2-1; 8 positions agree with TRBD2. The CDR3 sequence is 15 residues long. Germline assignment: CDR1 SNHLY and CDR2 FYNNEI. J was trimmed by 6 bases and V by 6 bases; bases with no gene match: 10. CDR3 amino acids: CASSEGTSWGNEQFF. The CDR3 coding sequence is TGTGCCAGCAGCGAGGGGACTAGTTGGGGCAATGAGCAGTTCTTC.

CDR3 bases: TGCAGTGCTACGAGGGAGACAAGGGGGTCGGGCACGCAGTATTTT. This gives the protein CSATRETRGSGTQYF. The rearrangement uses TRBV20-1 and TRBJ2-3; weak D call: TRBD1 (6 bases). Germline assignment: CDR1 DFQATT and CDR2 SNEGSKA (reference sequence). The V end lost 4 bases, the J end lost 9 bases, and 23 bases lay between the germline ends. The CDR3 consists of 15 residues.

This clonotype has at least ten counts. This chain uses TRBV5-5 with TRBJ1-2; D is unclear. Trimming pared 0 bases from V and 0 bases from J, leaving 6 bases between. The germline V gene has CDR1 SGHKS and CDR2 YYEKEE (reference sequence). The CDR3 loop spans 14 amino acids. Here the CDR3 reads CASSLVAANYGYTF. CDR3 nucleotide sequence: TGTGCCAGCAGCTTGGTTGCAGCTAACTATGGCTACACCTTC.

This clonotype was seen at least ten times. The chain uses TRBV24-1 and TRBJ2-5; D might be TRBD2 (6 bases). V was clipped by 2 bases and J by 2 bases, with 11 bases between them. The CDR3 consists of 15 residues. In germline, CDR1 is KGHDR, CDR2 SFDVKD. CDR3 in amino acids: CATSDSAGRQETQYF. CDR3 coding DNA: TGTGCCACCAGTGATTCTGCGGGGAGGCAAGAGACCCAGTACTTC.

This clonotype was counted a single time. A much larger clonotype is one base distant, so this may be a read error. This chain joins TRBV6-2 or TRBV6-3 and TRBJ1-2, with D maybe TRBD1 (6 bases). CDR1 and CDR2 (germline): MNHEY, SVGEGT. The CDR3 runs to 14 residues. The V end was cut by 5 bases, the J end by 4 bases, with 14 bases between. CDR3 residues: CASSEMGAAYGYTF. CDR3 nucleotide sequence: TGTGCCAGCAGTGAAATGGGGGCAGCCTATGGCTACACCTTC.